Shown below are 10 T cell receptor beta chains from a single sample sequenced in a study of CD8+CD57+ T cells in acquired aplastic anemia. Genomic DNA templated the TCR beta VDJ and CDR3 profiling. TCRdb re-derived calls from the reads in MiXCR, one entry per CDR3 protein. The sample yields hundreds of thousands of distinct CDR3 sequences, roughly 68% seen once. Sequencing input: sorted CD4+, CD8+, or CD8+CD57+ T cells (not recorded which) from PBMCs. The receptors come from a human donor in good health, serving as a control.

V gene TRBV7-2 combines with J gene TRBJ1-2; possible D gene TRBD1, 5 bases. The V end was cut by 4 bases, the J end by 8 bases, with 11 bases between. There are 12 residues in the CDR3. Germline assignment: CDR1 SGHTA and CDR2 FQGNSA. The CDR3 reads CASSSGSQGYTF. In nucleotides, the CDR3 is TGTGCCAGCAGCTCAGGGAGTCAAGGCTACACCTTC.

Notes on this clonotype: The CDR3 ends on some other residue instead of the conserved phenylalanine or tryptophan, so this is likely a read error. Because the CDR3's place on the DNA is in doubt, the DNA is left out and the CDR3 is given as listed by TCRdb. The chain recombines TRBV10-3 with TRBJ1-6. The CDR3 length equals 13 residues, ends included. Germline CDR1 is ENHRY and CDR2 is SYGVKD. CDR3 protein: CAISESYNSPIHS.

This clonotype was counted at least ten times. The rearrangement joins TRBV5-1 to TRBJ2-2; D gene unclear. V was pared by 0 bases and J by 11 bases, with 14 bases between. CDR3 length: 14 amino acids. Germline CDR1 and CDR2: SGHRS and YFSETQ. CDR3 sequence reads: CASSLAQVGGELFF. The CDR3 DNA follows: TGCGCCAGCAGCTTGGCTCAGGTGGGCGGCGAGCTGTTTTTT.

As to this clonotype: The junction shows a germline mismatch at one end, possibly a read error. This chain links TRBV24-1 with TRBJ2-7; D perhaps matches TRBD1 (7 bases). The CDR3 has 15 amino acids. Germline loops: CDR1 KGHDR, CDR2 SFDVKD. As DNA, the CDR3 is TGTGCCACCAGTGCGGCAGGGGGTTACCCGGGGGAGCTGTACTTC. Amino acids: CATSAAGGYPGELYF.

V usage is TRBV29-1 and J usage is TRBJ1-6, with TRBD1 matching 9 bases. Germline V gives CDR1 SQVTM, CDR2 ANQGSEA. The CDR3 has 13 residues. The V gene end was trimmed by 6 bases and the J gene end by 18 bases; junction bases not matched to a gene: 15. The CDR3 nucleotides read TGCAGCGTCGGGGACAGGGAAGCTTTCCCTGGCCACTTT. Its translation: CSVGDREAFPGHF.

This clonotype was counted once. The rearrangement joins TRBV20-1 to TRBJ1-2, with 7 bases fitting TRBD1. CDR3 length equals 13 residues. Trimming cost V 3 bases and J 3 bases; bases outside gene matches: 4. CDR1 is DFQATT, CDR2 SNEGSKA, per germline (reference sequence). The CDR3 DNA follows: TGCAGTGCTAGCATCGGGACAGACTATGGCTACACCTTC. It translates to CSASIGTDYGYTF.

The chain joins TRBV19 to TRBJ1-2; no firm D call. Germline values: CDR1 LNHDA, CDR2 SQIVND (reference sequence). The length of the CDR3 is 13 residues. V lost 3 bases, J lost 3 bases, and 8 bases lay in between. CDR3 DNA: TGTGCCAGTAGTATGGCAGGTGACTATGGCTACACCTTC. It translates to CASSMAGDYGYTF.

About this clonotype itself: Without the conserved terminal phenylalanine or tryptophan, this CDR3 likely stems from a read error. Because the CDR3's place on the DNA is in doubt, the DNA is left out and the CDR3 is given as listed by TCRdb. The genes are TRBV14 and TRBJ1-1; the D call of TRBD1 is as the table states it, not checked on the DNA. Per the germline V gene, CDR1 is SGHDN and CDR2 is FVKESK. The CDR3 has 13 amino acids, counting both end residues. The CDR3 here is CASSLCTGSETEL.

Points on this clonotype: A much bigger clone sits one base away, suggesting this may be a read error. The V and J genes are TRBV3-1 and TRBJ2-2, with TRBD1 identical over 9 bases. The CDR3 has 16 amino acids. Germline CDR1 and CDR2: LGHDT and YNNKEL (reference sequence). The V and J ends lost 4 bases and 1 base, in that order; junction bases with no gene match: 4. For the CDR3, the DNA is TGTGCCAGCAGCCGGACAGGGGCGGGGAACACCGGGGAGCTGTTTTTT. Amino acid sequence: CASSRTGAGNTGELFF.

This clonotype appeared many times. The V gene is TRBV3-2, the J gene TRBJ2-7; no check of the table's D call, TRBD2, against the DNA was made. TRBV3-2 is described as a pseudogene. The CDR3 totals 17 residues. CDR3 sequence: CASSQDPLTSGGYEQYF. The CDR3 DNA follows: TGTGCCAGCAGCCAAGATCCATTAACTAGCGGGGGGTACGAGCAGTACTTC.